The source of this T cell receptor (beta chain) is a study of control samples from healthy donors and cancer patients. The V gene's germline CDR1 is SGHNT and CDR2 YENEEA. V was clipped by 4 bases and J by 4 bases, with 9 bases between them. This CDR3 comprises 13 residues. Generated by immunoSEQ multiplex PCR, the TCRdb table keeps only in-frame clones and is missing some. The sample contains about 94,000 clones, less than 95% of which appear only once. The TCR was taken from a woman aged 18-30 years in good health. The rearrangement joins TRBV11-3 to TRBJ2-3; D is undetermined. Sequencing was done on a sample of blood. The CDR3 DNA is TGTGCCAGCAGCTATAATCCTCCAGATACGCAGTATTTT. Its translation: CASSYNPPDTQYF.